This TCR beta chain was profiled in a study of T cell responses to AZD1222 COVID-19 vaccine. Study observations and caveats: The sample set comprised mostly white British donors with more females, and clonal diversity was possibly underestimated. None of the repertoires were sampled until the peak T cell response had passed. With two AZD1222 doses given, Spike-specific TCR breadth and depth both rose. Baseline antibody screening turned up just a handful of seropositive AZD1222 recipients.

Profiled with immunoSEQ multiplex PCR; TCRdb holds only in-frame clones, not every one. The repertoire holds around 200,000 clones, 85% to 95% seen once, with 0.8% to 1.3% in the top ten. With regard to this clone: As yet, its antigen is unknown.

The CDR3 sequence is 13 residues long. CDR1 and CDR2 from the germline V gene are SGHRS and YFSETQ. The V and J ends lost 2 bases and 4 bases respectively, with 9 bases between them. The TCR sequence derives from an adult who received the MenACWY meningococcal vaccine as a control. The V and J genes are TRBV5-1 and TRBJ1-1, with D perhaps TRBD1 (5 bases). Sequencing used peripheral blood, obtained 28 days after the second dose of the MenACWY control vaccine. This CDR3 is CASSFGQGTEAFF. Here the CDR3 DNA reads TGCGCCAGCAGCTTTGGGCAGGGCACTGAAGCTTTCTTT. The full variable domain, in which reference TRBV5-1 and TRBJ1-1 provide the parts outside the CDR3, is KAGVTQTPRYLIKTRGQQVTLSCSPISGHRSVSWYQQTPGQGLQFLFEYFSETQRNKGNFPGRFSGRQFSNSRSEMNVSTLELGDSALYLCASSFGQGTEAFFGQGTRLTVV.